The rows below give T cell receptor beta chains drawn from one sample of a study of blood T cell repertoires in COVID-19. Sequenced by immunoSEQ multiplex PCR; TCRdb stores in-frame clones only, minus some. The data hold 80,000 to 100,000 clones, with less than 85% observed a single time. Sequencing was done on a sample of peripheral blood. These receptors were collected from a man between 65 and 79 years old with active or convalescent COVID-19. The conserved cysteine and the conserved F or W are not part of the CDR3 here. Fields, in order: V gene, CDR3 length, CDR3 protein.

>TRBV5-4|12
ASSQQGGGGRQY
>TRBV6-5|13
ASSLGAGQDNEQF
>TRBV20-1|9
SAAGDYEQY
>TRBV19|16
ASSRGITGSSYNSPLH
>TRBV6-6|10
ASQRGDTEAF
>TRBV10-2|13
ASSLQGIAKNIQY
>TRBV19|14
ASSILRQGGTETQY
>TRBV11-2|12
ASSLDQINQPQH
>TRBV29-1|11
SVAQDRGGEQY
>TRBV6-1|11
ASSEHSGYEQY
>TRBV7-8|15
ASSPTRVGLGNSPLH
>TRBV21-1|15
ASSKGGGHPSFRGYT
>TRBV2|10
ASSLGAAEAF
>TRBV7-2|16
ASSLAVPGQVRDEKLF
>TRBV5-1|13
ASSFKGSLTDTQY
>TRBV19|13
ASSGGLSTNEKLF
>TRBV7-2|14
ASSLDFPGMNTEAF
>TRBV24-1|12
ATSGSGGANEQF
>TRBV2|17
ASSERGSGGGRPYNEQF
>TRBV5-1|14
ASSLWSGSTLETQY
>TRBV14|13
ASSQNDLGASEQY
>TRBV2|10
ASSKGAGEQY
>TRBV7-9|9
ASSFAVGYT
>TRBV5-1|11
ASSRDRNTEAF
>TRBV10-3|14
AISESVAGSSYEQY
>TRBV6-5|11
ASSPAGLETQY